This TCR beta chain emerged from a study of cytomegalovirus exposure and HLA in healthy donors. Study-level background: Among 150 million to 200 million T cells, an earlier analysis found 90 million to 130 million unique TCR beta sequences.

Germline-derived CDR1 and CDR2 are SGHDN and FVKESK. This CDR3 spans 15 amino acids. Trimming took off 0 bases at V and 4 bases at J, with 10 bases between the two ends. Concerning this clone: The antigen remains unidentified.

Points from the study as a whole: Sequencing depth roughly uniform across donors was assumed in presence/absence analyses. Common viral pathogens (according to a later analysis) appeared linked to several of the most significant clusters.

With 60 Vbeta and 13 Jbeta primers, the PCR was carried out. Method: immunoSEQ multiplex PCR; TCRdb's copy keeps in-frame clones and lacks some. This sample yields some 140,000 clones, of which around 77% are seen a single time; about 1% belongs to the top ten. Material: PBMCs. The V and J genes are TRBV14 and TRBJ1-3; a possible D gene is TRBD1 (5 bases). The clonotype comes from a woman between 55 and 75 years old in good health and CMV-seronegative. CDR3 sequence: CASSQDSAGGNTIYF. As DNA, the CDR3 is TGTGCCAGCAGCCAAGATTCGGCAGGGGGAAACACCATATATTTT.